These T cell receptor beta chains were read from a single sample in a study of siplizumab effects on memory and regulatory T cells. Here immunoSEQ multiplex PCR was the method, and the copy in TCRdb shows in-frame clones only, minus some. The sample carries tens of thousands of clones, 95% to 97% recorded once. The sample was naive CD4+ T cells sorted from blood. These receptor sequences come from a human donor in good health. Each CDR3 is given with its conserved first and last residue. D genes are given only for firm matches. Size is stated for part of the rows, as once, few or many counts, or as a class when the clone is expanded.

CDR3 length,J gene,clone size,D gene,V gene,CDR3 DNA,CDR3 protein
16,TRBJ2-2,NA,NA,TRBV5-4,TGTGCCAGCAGCTTGGCCGGGGTCTGGAACACCGGGGAGCTGTTTTTT,CASSLAGVWNTGELFF
13,TRBJ2-5,NA,NA,TRBV7-2,TGTGCCAGCAGTCAGCGGACCCAAGAGACCCAGTACTTC,CASSQRTQETQYF
11,TRBJ2-7,NA,NA,TRBV5-1,TGCGCCAGCAGCTTGGGGGACGAGCAGTACTTC,CASSLGDEQYF
12,TRBJ2-5,NA,NA,TRBV7-2,TGTGCCAGCAGCTTGCTAGGGGAGACCCAGTACTTC,CASSLLGETQYF
16,TRBJ2-3,NA,NA,TRBV30,TGTGCCTGGAGTCTAGTAGGGCGGGGCTTAACAGATACGCAGTATTTT,CAWSLVGRGLTDTQYF
15,TRBJ1-1,NA,NA,TRBV4-1,TGCGCCAGCAGCCAAGGGGCGCGTGGGCACACTGAAGCTTTCTTT,CASSQGARGHTEAFF
15,TRBJ2-5,NA,TRBD2,TRBV4-1,TGCGCCAGCAGCCAAGCAGGCTTGGGAGGGCAGACCCAGTACTTC,CASSQAGLGGQTQYF
15,TRBJ2-5,once,TRBD1,TRBV7-2,TGTGCCAGCAGCTTAGCGCTAACAGGGGGAGAGACCCAGTACTTC,CASSLALTGGETQYF
18,TRBJ2-3,NA,TRBD1,TRBV7-3,TGTGCCAGCAGCCCGAGGACAGGCCTGCTGAATTTCACAGATACGCAGTATTTT,CASSPRTGLLNFTDTQYF
16,TRBJ2-1,NA,NA,TRBV7-6,TGTGCCAGCAGCTCCCTCACGGGGTCCGCCAAGGTTGAGCAGTTCTTC,CASSSLTGSAKVEQFF
18,TRBJ1-5,NA,NA,TRBV7-9,TGTGCCAGCAGCTTAGTAGGGGCCACGAGCGGTCTTAATCAGCCCCAGCATTTT,CASSLVGATSGLNQPQHF
13,TRBJ2-7,NA,NA,TRBV6-5,TGTGCCAGCAGAGACCCAGGGACCTACGAGCAGTACTTC,CASRDPGTYEQYF
15,TRBJ2-1,NA,NA,TRBV5-1,TGCGCCAGCAGCTTCGGAGACTCAATGGGATCTGAGCAGTTCTTC,CASSFGDSMGSEQFF
15,TRBJ2-3,NA,NA,TRBV19,TGTGCCAGTAGTGGGTCATTACTCCACACAGATACGCAGTATTTT,CASSGSLLHTDTQYF
14,TRBJ1-2,NA,TRBD1,TRBV6-6,TGTGCCAGCAGCTGGGACAGGGGAGTTCGTGGCTACACCTTC,CASSWDRGVRGYTF
13,TRBJ2-5,NA,NA,TRBV30,TGTGCCTGGAGTTACCAAACAGGGGAGACCCAGTACTTC,CAWSYQTGETQYF
16,TRBJ1-6,NA,TRBD1,TRBV25-1,TGTGCCAGCAGTCACACCGGGACAGGACTATATTCACCCCTCCACTTT,CASSHTGTGLYSPLHF
16,TRBJ1-3,NA,TRBD1,TRBV27,TGTGCCAGCAGCCGGGGGACAGGTTCGGAGGGAAACACCATATATTTT,CASSRGTGSEGNTIYF
16,TRBJ2-3,NA,TRBD2,TRBV28,TGTGCCAGCAGTTTAAACGGACTAGCGTCCACAGATACGCAGTATTTT,CASSLNGLASTDTQYF